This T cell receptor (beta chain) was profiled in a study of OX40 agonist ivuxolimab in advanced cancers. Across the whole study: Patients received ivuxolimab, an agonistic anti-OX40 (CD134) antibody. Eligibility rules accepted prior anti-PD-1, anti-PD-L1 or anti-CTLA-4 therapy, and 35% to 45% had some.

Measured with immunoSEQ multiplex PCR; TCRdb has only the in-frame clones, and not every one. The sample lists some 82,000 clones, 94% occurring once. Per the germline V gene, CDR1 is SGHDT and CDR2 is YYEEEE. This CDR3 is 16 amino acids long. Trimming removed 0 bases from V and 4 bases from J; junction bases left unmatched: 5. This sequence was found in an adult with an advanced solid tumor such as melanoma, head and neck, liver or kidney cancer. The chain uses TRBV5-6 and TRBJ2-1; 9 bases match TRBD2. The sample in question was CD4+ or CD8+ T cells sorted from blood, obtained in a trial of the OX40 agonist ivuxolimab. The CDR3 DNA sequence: TGTGCCAGCAGCTTGGCGACTAGCGGTCGGTACAATGAGCAGTTCTTC. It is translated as CASSLATSGRYNEQFF.